One and the same sample provided the 27 T cell receptor beta chains below, sequenced in a study of blood T cell repertoires in COVID-19. Clones were read by immunoSEQ multiplex PCR, and TCRdb kept only the in-frame ones, dropping some. The table lists about 130,000 clones, roughly two thirds of them singletons. Input material: peripheral blood. These receptors were obtained from a woman in her 70s with acute or convalescent COVID-19.

This clone was observed a handful of times. The chain carries TRBV27 and TRBJ1-6; the match to TRBD1 covers 7 bases. The germline gives CDR1 MNHEY, CDR2 SMNVEV (reference sequence). This CDR3 spans 15 amino acids. V dropped 6 bases and J dropped 1; count of bases not matched to a gene: 3. CDR3 protein: CASSETGSYNSPLHF. The CDR3 coding sequence is TGTGCCAGCAGCGAGACAGGGTCCTATAATTCACCCCTCCACTTT.

In its sample, this clone was seen a few times. The rearrangement joins TRBV6-6 to TRBJ1-3; D may be TRBD1 (6 bases). CDR3 size: 17 residues. Germline values: CDR1 MNHNY, CDR2 SVGAGI (reference sequence). The V end was cut by 5 bases, the J end by 0 bases, with 17 bases between. The CDR3 here is CASSPLQGSHSGNTIYF. The CDR3 nucleotides are TGTGCCAGCAGTCCATTACAGGGATCCCACTCTGGAAACACCATATATTTT.

This chain joins TRBV5-4 and TRBJ2-7; 7 nucleotides align to TRBD2. The CDR3 has 16 amino acids. CDR1 is SGHNT and CDR2 is YYREEE in the germline V gene (reference sequence). V shed 1 base and J 5 bases; nucleotides not matched to a gene: 12. Here the CDR3 DNA reads TGTGCCAGCAGCTTGATCGGGAGGCCAGAAAAAAACGAGCAGTACTTC. This codes for CASSLIGRPEKNEQYF.

The V gene is TRBV5-4, the J gene TRBJ2-1; TRBD1 agrees at 9 bases. The CDR3 is 15 residues long. Losses at the gene ends were 4 bases for V and 3 bases for J; bases not matched to a gene: 5. CDR1 SGHNT and CDR2 YYREEE come from the germline V gene (reference sequence). The CDR3 here is CASSPPDRGYNEQFF. The CDR3 bases are TGTGCCAGCAGCCCCCCGGACAGGGGCTACAATGAGCAGTTCTTC.

The rearrangement joins TRBV19 to TRBJ2-5, with 10 bases that match TRBD2. The trim removed 7 bases at V and 5 bases at J, leaving 10 bases unmatched. CDR1 is LNHDA, CDR2 SQIVND, per germline (reference sequence). The CDR3 sequence is 15 residues long. CDR3 residues: CASKESLAGEETQYF. As DNA, the CDR3 is TGTGCCAGTAAAGAGTCGCTAGCGGGAGAGGAGACCCAGTACTTC.

The rearrangement uses TRBV3-1 (or the pseudogene TRBV3-2) and TRBJ1-5, with D hard to call. V was clipped by 0 bases and J by 3 bases, with 9 bases between them. Germline lookup yields CDR1 LGHDT and CDR2 YNNKEL (reference sequence). The CDR3 length is 15 residues. The CDR3 protein is CASSQDGGYNQPQHF. The CDR3 coding sequence is TGTGCCAGCAGCCAAGACGGAGGATACAATCAGCCCCAGCATTTT.

The genes are TRBV7-8 and TRBJ1-4; D is perhaps TRBD1 (6 bases). Trimming removed 5 bases from V and 0 bases from J, with 10 bases in between. Germline CDR1 and CDR2: SGHVS and FQNEAQ. CDR3 length: 15 residues. The CDR3 protein is CASSRTDSTNEKLFF. Here the CDR3 DNA reads TGTGCCAGCAGCCGGACAGATTCAACTAATGAAAAACTGTTTTTT.

The chain couples TRBV4-3 to TRBJ1-2; the match to TRBD1 covers 11 bases. Germline trimming cut 4 bases from V and 5 bases from J; bases unmatched to any gene: 3. The germline V gene encodes CDR1 LGHNA and CDR2 YSLEER. The CDR3 length is 14 residues. Here the CDR3 reads CASSRGQGVYGYTF. In nucleotides, the CDR3 is TGCGCCAGCAGCCGGGGACAGGGGGTTTATGGCTACACCTTC.

Only one count was recorded for this clone. The CDR3 region is CASSLTGNTGELFF. CDR3 DNA: TGTGCCAGCAGCTTGACAGGGAACACCGGGGAGCTGTTTTTT. This chain connects TRBV5-8 to TRBJ2-2, with D possibly TRBD1 on 5 matching bases. Germline V lookup: CDR1 SGHTS, CDR2 YDEGEE. The CDR3 is 14 residues long. V dropped 1 base and J dropped 1 base, with 5 bases sitting between them.

CDR3 protein: CASSLYDRGDEQYF. In DNA form, the CDR3 reads TGTGCCAGCAGCCTGTACGACAGGGGCGACGAGCAGTACTTC. This chain joins TRBV5-4 and TRBJ2-7, with 8 bases fitting TRBD1. V trimming: 4 bases; J trimming: 5 bases; junction bases outside the gene matches: 8. The CDR3 extends over 14 amino acids. The germline V gene encodes CDR1 SGHNT and CDR2 YYREEE (reference sequence). The entire variable domain, with the rest obtained from reference TRBV5-4 and TRBJ2-7, is as follows: ETGVTQSPTHLIKTRGQQVTLRCSSQSGHNTVSWYQQALGQGPQFIFQYYREEENGRGNFPPRFSGLQFPNYSSELNVNALELDDSALYLCASSLYDRGDEQYFGPGTRLTVT.

The chain has TRBV5-4 and TRBJ1-2; D uncertain. V was clipped by 4 bases and J by 4 bases, with 14 bases between them. Germline V gene sequence: CDR1 SGHNT, CDR2 YYREEE (reference sequence). This CDR3 contains 14 residues. CDR3 in amino acids: CASSPTAERYGYTF. In nucleotides, the CDR3 is TGTGCCAGCAGCCCCACGGCAGAGCGCTATGGCTACACCTTC.

The chain employs TRBV14 and TRBJ2-5, with a weak D call TRBD1 (5 bases). The CDR3 covers 13 residues. Germline V gene sequence: CDR1 SGHDN, CDR2 FVKESK. Trimming pared 1 base from V and 5 bases from J, leaving 8 bases between. The CDR3 here is CASSQGTTETQYF. CDR3 nucleotides: TGTGCCAGCAGCCAAGGGACAACCGAGACCCAGTACTTC.

CDR3 sequence: CSVEVLAGVNEQYF. CDR3 coding DNA: TGCAGCGTTGAAGTACTAGCGGGAGTGAATGAGCAGTACTTC. V and J are TRBV29-1 and TRBJ2-7; 11 bases align to TRBD2. Germline CDR1 and CDR2: SQVTM and ANQGSEA. The CDR3 sequence is 14 residues long. After removal of 1 base from V and 7 bases from J, the junction contained 6 bases not matched to a gene.

The genes are TRBV29-1 and TRBJ1-2; D is perhaps TRBD1 (5 bases). Trimming took 4 bases from V and 7 from J, leaving 13 bases between them. The germline V gene encodes CDR1 SQVTM and CDR2 ANQGSEA. The CDR3 spans 12 residues. CDR3 DNA: TGCAGCGTTGGTCCAGGGACTGGTGGCTACACCTTC. This translates into CSVGPGTGGYTF.

Sample share makes this clone medium-sized. The same CDR3 can be traced to other DNA sequences in this sample. The genes are TRBV28 and TRBJ1-2; a weak D match, TRBD1 (6 bases). The CDR3 consists of 14 residues. Germline V gives CDR1 MDHEN, CDR2 SYDVKM. V lost 2 bases to trimming and J lost 4 bases, with 11 bases between them. The CDR3 loop reads CASSLGGTGYGYTF. In DNA, the CDR3 is TGTGCCAGCAGTTTAGGGGGCACGGGCTATGGCTACACCTTC.

This chain connects TRBV27 to TRBJ1-4; TRBD1 matches 9 bases. The CDR3 has 15 amino acids. Germline CDR1 MNHEY, CDR2 SMNVEV (reference sequence). Germline trimming cut 6 bases from V and 7 bases from J; bases unmatched to any gene: 9. The DNA of the CDR3 is TGTGCCAGCAGGGGAATGGGACAGGGATTTGAAAAACTGTTTTTT. This gives the protein CASRGMGQGFEKLFF.

This chain joins TRBV24-1 and TRBJ1-5; TRBD1 might be the D (6 bases). The CDR3 loop spans 15 amino acids. The V gene lost 5 bases and the J gene lost 3 bases, with 13 bases spanning the gap. CDR1 is KGHDR and CDR2 is SFDVKD in the germline V gene. This CDR3 reads CATSGGGPDNQPQHF. The CDR3 DNA reads as TGTGCCACCAGTGGGGGGGGGCCCGACAATCAGCCCCAGCATTTT.

This clone was detected a few times. The chain is built from TRBV14 and TRBJ1-1, with D possibly TRBD1 on 6 matching bases. The ends were cut back, 4 bases at V and 4 bases at J, with 16 bases in the middle. Germline V gene sequence: CDR1 SGHDN, CDR2 FVKESK. This CDR3 is 15 amino acids long. CDR3: CASSPLGGRLTEAFF. In nucleotides, the CDR3 is TGTGCCAGCAGCCCCCTCGGGGGGCGTCTCACTGAAGCTTTCTTT.

J is TRBJ1-2 and V is TRBV19; D not resolved. Trimming stripped 7 bases from V and 4 bases from J, with 16 bases between. The germline CDR1 and CDR2 sequences are LNHDA and SQIVND (reference sequence). CDR3 size: 14 residues. The CDR3 nucleotides are TGTGCCAGTAAGAGGGCCAACCAAGGCTATGGCTACACCTTC. Protein product: CASKRANQGYGYTF.

A few counts support this clone. The chain joins TRBV7-2 to TRBJ2-1; 9 bases align to TRBD1. This CDR3 contains 16 residues. After removal of 0 bases from V and 4 bases from J, the junction contained 4 bases not matched to a gene. Germline V gene lookup returns CDR1 SGHTA and CDR2 FQGNSA. CDR3 sequence (DNA): TGTGCCAGCAGCTTAGCGATACAGGGGGCATACAATGAGCAGTTCTTC. Translation gives CASSLAIQGAYNEQFF.

The chain has TRBV7-8 and TRBJ2-7; D might be TRBD1 (5 bases). V was trimmed by 0 bases and J by 5 bases, leaving 11 bases between them. This CDR3 comprises 14 residues. Germline values: CDR1 SGHVS, CDR2 FQNEAQ. This CDR3 reads CASSLAQGRDEQYF. The CDR3 DNA sequence: TGTGCCAGCAGCTTAGCCCAGGGAAGGGACGAGCAGTACTTC.

In its sample, this clone was seen a few times. The rearrangement uses TRBV19 and TRBJ1-5, with TRBD1 matching 7 bases. Germline assignment: CDR1 LNHDA and CDR2 SQIVND (reference sequence). The CDR3 runs to 13 residues. Losses at the gene ends were 7 bases for V and 7 bases for J; bases not matched to a gene: 7. As DNA, the CDR3 is TGTGCCAGTACCCACAGGGGCGACCAGCCCCAGCATTTT. It translates to CASTHRGDQPQHF.

The rearrangement joins TRBV27 to TRBJ1-2; 10 bases are a match to TRBD1. Germline V gene lookup returns CDR1 MNHEY and CDR2 SMNVEV (reference sequence). Trimming took 3 bases from V and 4 from J; bases not matched to a gene: 11. The CDR3 spans 17 residues. In nucleotides, the CDR3 is TGTGCCAGCAGTTTGCGGGGGACAGGGGAAATGCCCTATGGCTACACCTTC. It specifies CASSLRGTGEMPYGYTF.

This chain joins TRBV5-8 and TRBJ1-1, with D unclear. CDR1 and CDR2 from the germline V gene are SGHTS and YDEGEE. The V gene lost 1 base and the J gene lost 5 bases, with 3 bases spanning the gap. The CDR3 covers 11 residues. The CDR3 is CASSLSTEAFF. The CDR3, as DNA: TGTGCCAGCAGCTTGTCGACTGAAGCTTTCTTT.

The chain recombines TRBV5-1 with TRBJ2-1; 10 bases are a match to TRBD2. Losses at the gene ends were 4 bases for V and 7 bases for J; bases not matched to a gene: 8. Germline CDR1 reads SGHRS; CDR2 reads YFSETQ. The CDR3 length is 15 residues. CDR3 sequence reads: CASSPASGGRNEQFF. CDR3 sequence (DNA): TGCGCCAGCAGCCCGGCTAGCGGGGGTAGGAATGAGCAGTTCTTC.

This clone was seen only once. This chain connects TRBV4-1 to TRBJ2-3; TRBD2 matches 14 bases. Germline CDR1 reads MGHRA; CDR2 reads YSYEKL. There are 16 residues in the CDR3. V was pared by 4 bases and J by 6 bases, with 6 bases of the junction left unmatched. The CDR3 loop reads CASSLSGTSGSDTQYF. As DNA, the CDR3 is TGCGCCAGCAGCCTGTCCGGGACTAGCGGGAGTGATACGCAGTATTTT.

The genes are TRBV19 and TRBJ2-3, with D possibly being TRBD1 (5 bases). This CDR3 comprises 14 residues. The ends were cut back, 3 bases at V and 4 bases at J, with 11 bases in the middle. Germline V CDR1 and CDR2: LNHDA, SQIVND (reference sequence). This CDR3 is CASSITPRADTQYF. CDR3 nucleotide sequence: TGTGCCAGTAGTATCACCCCCAGGGCAGATACGCAGTATTTT.